This is a list of T cell receptor beta chains from one sample in a study of cytomegalovirus exposure and HLA in healthy donors. Data came from immunoSEQ multiplex PCR; TCRdb stores just in-frame clones and leaves some out. This table holds 240,000 or so clones, around 76% found once. Source material: PBMCs. All receptors derive from a middle-aged woman in good health and CMV-seropositive. The CDR3 runs from the conserved cysteine through the conserved F or W. Fields, in order: CDR3 length, V gene, J gene, clone size, CDR3 protein. Part of the rows lack a size; the others show once, few, many or a class for expanded clones.

>17|TRBV9|TRBJ1-2|NA
CASSVYPQGVGDYGYTF
>12|TRBV4-2|TRBJ2-1|NA
CASSQLAGGQFF
>15|TRBV5-5|TRBJ2-2|NA
CASSFHDRNTGELFF
>18|TRBV4-1|TRBJ2-1|NA
CASSQAGTSGRMYNEQFF
>15|TRBV7-2|TRBJ1-1|NA
CASSYQWTGDTEAFF
>10|TRBV9|TRBJ2-1|NA
CASGVNEQFF
>17|TRBV7-9|TRBJ1-3|NA
CASSPTRQGSSGNTIYF
>16|TRBV6-1|TRBJ2-2|NA
CASSGQGAQNTGELFF
>15|TRBV2|TRBJ2-7|NA
CASTRTGPVDYEQYF
>15|TRBV7-6|TRBJ1-1|once
CASSLAGTANTEAFF
>12|TRBV7-2|TRBJ2-1|NA
CASSQTGNEQFF
>17|TRBV7-9|TRBJ2-3|NA
CASSPRTSEPSTDTQYF